The sequence of this T cell receptor (beta chain) was determined in a study of CD8+CD57+ T cells in acquired aplastic anemia. CDR1 is SNHLY and CDR2 is FYNNEI in the germline V gene. CDR3 length equals 13 residues. The V end lost 7 bases, the J end lost 6 bases, and 16 bases lay between the germline ends. The template used for profiling TCR beta VDJ and CDR3 was genomic DNA. Via MiXCR, TCRdb re-called the reads, giving one row per CDR3 protein. Among about 210,000 distinct CDR3 sequences listed, around 60% were seen once. The sequence was obtained from a human donor in good health. Sequenced input: sorted CD4+, CD8+, or CD8+CD57+ T cells (not recorded which) from PBMCs. This chain connects TRBV2 to TRBJ2-7; D is perhaps TRBD1 (5 bases). CDR3 coding DNA: TGTGCCAGCATCCTGGAAGGGGCCTGCGAGCAGTACTTC. This codes for CASILEGACEQYF.